This TCR beta chain comes out of a study of T cells in women clearing cervical HPV infection. Study-level background: Only a few women had HLA typing results available. General study findings and limits: CIN3+ cases had significantly higher TCR repertoire richness than controls, but evenness did not differ.

Here immunoSEQ multiplex PCR was the method, and the copy in TCRdb shows in-frame clones only, minus some. The table lists 20,000 to 30,000 clones, with over 5% in the top ten. For this clone: Antigen specificity is unknown. Sequencing ends 3 residues short of the CDR3 end; the germline J gene provides the rest.

The CDR3 runs to 13 residues. Germline trimming cut 5 bases from V and 8 bases from J; bases unmatched to any gene: 6. Germline V lookup: CDR1 GTSNPN, CDR2 SVGIG (reference sequence). What was sequenced was blood buffy coat. This receptor was identified in a woman aged 18 to 75 with a cervical HPV16 infection that either progressed to CIN3+ or cleared (not recorded which). V is TRBV30 and J is TRBJ1-6; TRBD1 matches at 7 bases. CDR3 in amino acids: CAWEDRLHSPLHF. Incomplete CDR3 DNA: TGTGCCTGGGAGGACAGGTTGCATTCACCC.